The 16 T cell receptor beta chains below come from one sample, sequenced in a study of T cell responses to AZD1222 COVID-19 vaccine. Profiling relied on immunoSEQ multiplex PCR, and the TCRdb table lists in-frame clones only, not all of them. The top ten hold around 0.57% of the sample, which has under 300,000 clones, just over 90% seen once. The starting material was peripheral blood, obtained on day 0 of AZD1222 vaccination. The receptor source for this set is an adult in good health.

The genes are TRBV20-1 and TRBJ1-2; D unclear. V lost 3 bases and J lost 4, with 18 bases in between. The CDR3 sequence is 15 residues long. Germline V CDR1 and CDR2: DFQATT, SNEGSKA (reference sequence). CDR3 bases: TGCAGTGCTAGTGATGGTGGGTACTCGGGCTATGGCTACACCTTC. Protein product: CSASDGGYSGYGYTF.

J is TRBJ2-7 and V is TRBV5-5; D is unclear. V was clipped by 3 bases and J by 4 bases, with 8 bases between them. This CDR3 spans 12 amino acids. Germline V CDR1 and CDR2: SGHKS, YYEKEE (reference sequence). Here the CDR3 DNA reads TGTGCCAGCAGCTCCAGGTCATACGAGCAGTACTTC. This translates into CASSSRSYEQYF.

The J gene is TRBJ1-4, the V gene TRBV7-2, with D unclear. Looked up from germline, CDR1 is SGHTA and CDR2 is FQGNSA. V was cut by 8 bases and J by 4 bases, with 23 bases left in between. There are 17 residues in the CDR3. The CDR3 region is CASSPWKTVNLNEKLFF. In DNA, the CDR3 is TGTGCCAGCTCCCCTTGGAAAACCGTGAACCTTAATGAAAAACTGTTTTTT.

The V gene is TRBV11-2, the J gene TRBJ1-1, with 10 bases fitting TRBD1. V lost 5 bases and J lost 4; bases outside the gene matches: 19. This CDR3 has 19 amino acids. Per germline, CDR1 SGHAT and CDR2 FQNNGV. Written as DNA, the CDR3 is TGTGCCAGCAGCGTCTTGATCCGCCGGGACAGGGGTTTCGGCACTGAAGCTTTCTTT. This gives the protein CASSVLIRRDRGFGTEAFF.

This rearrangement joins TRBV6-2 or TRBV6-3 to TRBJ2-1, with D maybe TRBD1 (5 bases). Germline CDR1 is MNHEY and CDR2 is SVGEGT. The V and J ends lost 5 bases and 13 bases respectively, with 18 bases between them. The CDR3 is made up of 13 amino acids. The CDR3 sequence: CASSGVLLTGQFF. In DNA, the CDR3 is TGTGCCAGCAGTGGGGTCTTATTAACAGGACAGTTCTTC.

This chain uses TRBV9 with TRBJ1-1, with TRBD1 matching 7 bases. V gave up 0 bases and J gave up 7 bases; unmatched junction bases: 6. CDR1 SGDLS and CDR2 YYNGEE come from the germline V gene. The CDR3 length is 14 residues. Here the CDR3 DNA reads TGTGCCAGCAGCGTAGCTTCGGACAGGTTTGAAGCTTTCTTT. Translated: CASSVASDRFEAFF.

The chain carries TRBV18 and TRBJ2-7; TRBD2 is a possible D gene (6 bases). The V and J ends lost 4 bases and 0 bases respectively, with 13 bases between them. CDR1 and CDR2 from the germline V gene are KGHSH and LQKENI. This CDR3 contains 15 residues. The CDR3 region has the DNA TGTGCCAGCTCACAGTCCGGGGGATCCTCCTACGAGCAGTACTTC. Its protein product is CASSQSGGSSYEQYF.

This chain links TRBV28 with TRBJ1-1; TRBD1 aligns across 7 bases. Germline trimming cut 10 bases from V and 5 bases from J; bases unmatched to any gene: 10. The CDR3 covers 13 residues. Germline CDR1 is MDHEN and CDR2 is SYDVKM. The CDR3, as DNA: TGTGCCATTGGACAGGAGGTTGGGACTGAAGCTTTCTTT. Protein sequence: CAIGQEVGTEAFF.

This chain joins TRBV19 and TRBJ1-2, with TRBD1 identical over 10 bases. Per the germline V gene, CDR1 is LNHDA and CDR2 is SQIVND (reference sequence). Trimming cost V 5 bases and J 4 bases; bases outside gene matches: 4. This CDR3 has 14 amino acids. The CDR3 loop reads CASSVGQGSYGYTF. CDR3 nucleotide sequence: TGTGCCAGTAGTGTGGGACAGGGGTCCTATGGCTACACCTTC.

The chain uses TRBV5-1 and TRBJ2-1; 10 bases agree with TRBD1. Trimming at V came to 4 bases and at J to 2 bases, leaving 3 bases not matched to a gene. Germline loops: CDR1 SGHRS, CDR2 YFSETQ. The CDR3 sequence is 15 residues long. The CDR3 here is CASSGGQGAYNEQFF. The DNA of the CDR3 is TGCGCCAGCAGCGGAGGACAGGGGGCCTACAATGAGCAGTTCTTC.

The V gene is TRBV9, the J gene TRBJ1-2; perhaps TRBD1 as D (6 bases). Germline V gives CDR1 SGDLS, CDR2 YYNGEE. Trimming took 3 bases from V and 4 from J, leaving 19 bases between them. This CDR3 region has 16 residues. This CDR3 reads CASSDGGQARIYGYTF. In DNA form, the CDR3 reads TGTGCCAGCAGCGACGGGGGGCAGGCACGGATCTATGGCTACACCTTC.

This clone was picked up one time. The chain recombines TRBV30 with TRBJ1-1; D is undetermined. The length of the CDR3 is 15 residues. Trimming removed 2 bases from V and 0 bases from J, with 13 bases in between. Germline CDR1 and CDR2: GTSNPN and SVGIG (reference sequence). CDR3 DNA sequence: TGTGCCTGGAGTCCCCCGCGACTGCTGAACACTGAAGCTTTCTTT. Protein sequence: CAWSPPRLLNTEAFF.

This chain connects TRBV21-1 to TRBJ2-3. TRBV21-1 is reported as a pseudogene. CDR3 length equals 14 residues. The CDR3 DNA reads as TGTGCCAGCAGCACGCCCCCGCTTGGAGATACGCAGTATTTT. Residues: CASSTPPLGDTQYF.

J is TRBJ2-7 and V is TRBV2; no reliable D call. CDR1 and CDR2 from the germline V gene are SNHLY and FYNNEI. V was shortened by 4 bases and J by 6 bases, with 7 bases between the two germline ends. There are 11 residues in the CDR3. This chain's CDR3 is CASSGYGEQYF. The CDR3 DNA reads TGTGCCAGCAGTGGGTATGGCGAGCAGTACTTC.

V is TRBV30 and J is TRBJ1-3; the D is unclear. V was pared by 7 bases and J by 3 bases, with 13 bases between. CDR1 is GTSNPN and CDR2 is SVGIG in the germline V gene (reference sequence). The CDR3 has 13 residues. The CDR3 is CASNGLLGNTIYF. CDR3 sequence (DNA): TGTGCCTCGAACGGACTGCTTGGAAACACCATATATTTT.

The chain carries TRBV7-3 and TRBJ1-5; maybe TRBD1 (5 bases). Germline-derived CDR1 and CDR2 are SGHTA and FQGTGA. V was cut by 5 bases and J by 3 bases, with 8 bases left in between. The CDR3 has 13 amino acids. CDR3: CASSAGVNQPQHF. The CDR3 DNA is TGTGCCAGCAGCGCGGGGGTCAATCAGCCCCAGCATTTT.